The present entry profiles one T cell receptor beta chain with its context. This entry belongs to a study of blood T cell repertoires in COVID-19. Study information: Collection of acute and convalescent COVID-19 samples took place in the United States, Italy and Spain.

Germline assignment: CDR1 SGHTA and CDR2 FQGNSA. The CDR3 extends over 17 amino acids. Losses at the gene ends were 4 bases for V and 6 bases for J; bases not matched to a gene: 18. The data were produced by immunoSEQ multiplex PCR, yet TCRdb's version contains in-frame clones alone and is incomplete. The sample has about 110,000 clones; 75% to 90% are singletons. The sequence came from a human donor in a cohort sampled during active COVID-19. The J gene is TRBJ2-7, the V gene TRBV7-2, with TRBD2 identical over 7 bases. What was sequenced was peripheral blood. The CDR3 loop reads CASSSLSLGGRLSEQYF. CDR3 in DNA: TGTGCCAGCAGCTCGCTATCGCTTGGCGGGAGATTATCCGAGCAGTACTTC. Based on the CDR3 plus reference TRBV7-2 and TRBJ2-7, the full variable domain is GAGVSQSPSNKVTEKGKDVELRCDPISGHTALYWYRQSLGQGLEFLIYFQGNSAPDKSGLPSDRFSAERTGGSVSTLTIQRTQQEDSAVYLCASSSLSLGGRLSEQYFGPGTRLTVT.